A single sample gave rise to the 8 T cell receptor beta chains below, sequenced in a study of blood T cell repertoires in COVID-19. Produced via immunoSEQ multiplex PCR; TCRdb's table is partial and in-frame only. The sample lists 250,000 to 350,000 clones; 70% to 90% were seen once. Sequenced: peripheral blood. These receptors came from a woman in her 50s with COVID-19, enrolled during active disease.

The gene calls are TRBV7-9 and TRBJ1-1; 8 bases line up with TRBD1. The V and J ends lost 4 bases and 1 base, in that order; junction bases with no gene match: 2. Germline V lookup: CDR1 SEHNR, CDR2 FQNEAQ (reference sequence). This CDR3 has 14 residues. The CDR3: CASSSGQGNTEAFF. Written as DNA, the CDR3 is TGTGCCAGCAGCTCTGGACAGGGGAACACTGAAGCTTTCTTT. The full variable domain, rest sourced from reference TRBV7-9 and TRBJ1-1, is DTGVSQNPRHKITKRGQNVTFRCDPISEHNRLYWYRQTLGQGPEFLTYFQNEAQLEKSRLLSDRFSAERPKGSFSTLEIQRTEQGDSAMYLCASSSGQGNTEAFFGQGTRLTVV.

The J gene is TRBJ2-2, the V gene TRBV7-3, with 10 bases matching TRBD2. Trimming removed 5 bases from V and 5 bases from J; junction bases left unmatched: 8. CDR1 is SGHTA and CDR2 is FQGTGA in the germline V gene. The CDR3 covers 16 residues. CDR3 residues: CASSPRTSGQTGELFF. In DNA form, the CDR3 reads TGTGCCAGCAGCCCGAGGACTAGCGGTCAAACCGGGGAGCTGTTTTTT.

The gene calls are TRBV28 and TRBJ2-7; TRBD2 aligns across 7 bases. Unmatched junction bases numbered 2, after V lost 3 bases and J lost 0 bases. The CDR3 loop spans 14 amino acids. The V gene's germline CDR1 is MDHEN and CDR2 SYDVKM. The CDR3 bases are TGTGCCAGCAGTTTGGGCGGGAGCTCCTACGAGCAGTACTTC. Translating gives CASSLGGSSYEQYF. The full variable domain, in which reference TRBV28 and TRBJ2-7 provide the parts outside the CDR3, is DVKVTQSSRYLVKRTGEKVFLECVQDMDHENMFWYRQDPGLGLRLIYFSYDVKMKEKGDIPEGYSVSREKKERFSLILESASTNQTSMYLCASSLGGSSYEQYFGPGTRLTVT.

This sequence joins TRBV12-5 and TRBJ2-1, with 14 bases fitting TRBD2. Germline V gene lookup returns CDR1 LGHNT and CDR2 FRNRAP. The CDR3 is 18 residues long. Losses at the gene ends were 0 bases for V and 4 bases for J; bases not matched to a gene: 5. CDR3 amino acids: CASGLVHGTSGSYNEQFF. The CDR3 DNA sequence: TGTGCTAGTGGTTTGGTACATGGGACTAGCGGGAGTTACAATGAGCAGTTCTTC.

This clone has only one observation. The gene calls are TRBV30 and TRBJ2-5; possibly TRBD2 for D (6 bases). Germline loops: CDR1 GTSNPN, CDR2 SVGIG (reference sequence). The CDR3 loop spans 17 amino acids. The V gene lost 8 bases and the J gene lost 4 bases, with 29 bases spanning the gap. CDR3 sequence reads: CARVQSGRAWEVETQYF. CDR3 sequence (DNA): TGTGCCCGGGTACAGAGTGGGCGGGCCTGGGAGGTAGAGACCCAGTACTTC.

The chain carries TRBV6-5 and TRBJ1-6, with TRBD1 as a possible D gene (6 bases). Trimming pared 5 bases from V and 7 bases from J, leaving 12 bases between. This CDR3 has 14 residues. The germline gives CDR1 MNHEY, CDR2 SVGAGI. CDR3 coding DNA: TGTGCCAGCAGTAGGGGAGGGGGAAATTCACCCCTCCACTTT. Protein sequence: CASSRGGGNSPLHF.

The CDR3 region is CASSQAGRDTGELFF. The CDR3 DNA is TGCGCCAGCAGCCAAGCCGGGAGGGACACCGGGGAGCTGTTTTTT. The chain couples TRBV4-1 to TRBJ2-2; 8 bases align to TRBD2. The CDR3 is 15 residues long. Germline V gene sequence: CDR1 MGHRA, CDR2 YSYEKL. V trimming: 1 base; J trimming: 3 bases; junction bases outside the gene matches: 1.

The genes are TRBV30 and TRBJ2-2, with 7 bases matching TRBD1. The germline V gene encodes CDR1 GTSNPN and CDR2 SVGIG (reference sequence). V lost 5 bases, J lost 3 bases, and 9 bases stayed unmatched. The CDR3 runs 15 residues. CDR3 protein: CAWAGRGSYTGELFF. The CDR3 nucleotides read TGTGCCTGGGCGGGCAGGGGGTCTTACACCGGGGAGCTGTTTTTT.